This passage covers 3 T cell receptor beta chains from one sample sequenced in a study of T-cell reconstitution after alpha-beta-depleted transplantation in children. This sample's TCRbeta library carried unique molecular identifier barcodes. Using its own MiXCR run on the PCR reads, TCRdb lists one record per CDR3 protein. The data hold about 600,000 distinct CDR3 sequences, with roughly 10% observed a single time. The starting material was PBMCs from the stem cell graft donor, obtained from the stem cell graft. The receptors were sampled from a human donor who donated a stem cell graft to a child with acute myeloid leukemia.

CDR3 protein: CASRGGGEQFF. CDR3 nucleotide sequence: TGTGCCTCCCGAGGGGGCGGTGAGCAGTTCTTC. The J gene is TRBJ2-1, the V gene TRBV24-1, with 7 nucleotides matching TRBD1. J lost 9 bases, V lost 12 bases, and 7 bases had no gene match. This CDR3 contains 11 residues. The germline V gene encodes CDR1 KGHDR and CDR2 SFDVKD.

The V gene is TRBV29-1, the J gene TRBJ1-1, with unresolved D. Germline CDR1 and CDR2: SQVTM and ANQGSEA. The CDR3 is 13 residues long. Trimming removed 0 bases at V and 11 bases at J, with 16 bases between. The DNA of the CDR3 is TGCAGCGTTGAAGAGTCGTCGGGGTTTGGTGCTTTCTTT. It yields the protein CSVEESSGFGAFF. The full variable domain, in which reference TRBV29-1 and TRBJ1-1 provide the parts outside the CDR3, is SAVISQKPSRDICQRGTSLTIQCQVDSQVTMMFWYRQQPGQSLTLIATANQGSEATYESGFVIDKFPISRPNLTFSTLTVSNMSPEDSSIYLCSVEESSGFGAFFGQGTRLTVV.

This clonotype occurred many times. V is TRBV29-1 and J is TRBJ2-5, with 8 bases that match TRBD1. V shed 3 bases and J 1 base; nucleotides not matched to a gene: 4. The CDR3 has 14 residues. The germline CDR1 and CDR2 sequences are SQVTM and ANQGSEA. The CDR3 region is CSVDHRGFQETQYF. DNA for the CDR3: TGCAGCGTTGACCACAGGGGGTTCCAAGAGACCCAGTACTTC.